This T cell receptor (beta chain) was captured by sequencing in a study of blood T cell repertoires in COVID-19. This clone was counted a single time. The CDR3 is made up of 11 amino acids. V was pared by 1 base and J by 7 bases, with 4 bases between. Only in-frame clones appear in the TCRdb table, and some are missing; sequencing was by immunoSEQ multiplex PCR. The sample holds about 100,000 clones, around four fifths seen once. The genes are TRBV12-3 or TRBV12-4 and TRBJ1-2, with unresolved D. The sample was peripheral blood. The receptor's source is a woman in her 70s with acute or convalescent COVID-19. The CDR3 nucleotides are TGTGCCAGCAGTTTAGGCGTTGGCTACACCTTC. Translating it yields CASSLGVGYTF.